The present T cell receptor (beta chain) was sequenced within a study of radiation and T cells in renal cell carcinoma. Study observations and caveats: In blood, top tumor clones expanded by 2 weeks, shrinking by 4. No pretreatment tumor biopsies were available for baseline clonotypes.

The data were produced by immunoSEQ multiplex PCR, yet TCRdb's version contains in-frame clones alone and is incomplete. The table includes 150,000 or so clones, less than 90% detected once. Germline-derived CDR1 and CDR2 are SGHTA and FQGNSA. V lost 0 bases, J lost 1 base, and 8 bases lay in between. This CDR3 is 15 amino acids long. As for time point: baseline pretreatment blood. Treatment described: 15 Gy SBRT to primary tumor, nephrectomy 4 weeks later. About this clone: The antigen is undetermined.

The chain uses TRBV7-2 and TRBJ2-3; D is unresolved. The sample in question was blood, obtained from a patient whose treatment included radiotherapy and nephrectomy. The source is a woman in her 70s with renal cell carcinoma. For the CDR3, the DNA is TGTGCCAGCAGCTTAGCGCTTTCCGGCACAGATACGCAGTATTTT. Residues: CASSLALSGTDTQYF.